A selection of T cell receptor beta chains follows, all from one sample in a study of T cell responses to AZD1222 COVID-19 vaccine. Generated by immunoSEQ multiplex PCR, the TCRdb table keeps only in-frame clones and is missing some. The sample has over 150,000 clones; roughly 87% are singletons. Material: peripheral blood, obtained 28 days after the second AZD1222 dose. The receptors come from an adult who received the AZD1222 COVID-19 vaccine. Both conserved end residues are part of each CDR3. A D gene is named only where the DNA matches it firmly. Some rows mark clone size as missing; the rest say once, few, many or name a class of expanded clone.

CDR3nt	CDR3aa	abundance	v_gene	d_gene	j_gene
TGTGCCAGCAGCCCCGGGGGGTCGGGCTACACCTTC	CASSPGGSGYTF	NA	TRBV11-2	NA	TRBJ1-2
TGTGCCATCAGTGATAGCCACCAAGAGACCCAGTACTTC	CAISDSHQETQYF	NA	TRBV10-3	NA	TRBJ2-5
TGTGCCAGCAGCGTATTGGGAGTCCAAGAGACCCAGTACTTC	CASSVLGVQETQYF	NA	TRBV9	NA	TRBJ2-5
TGTGCCAGCAGTGCCCTAGCGTTCTACAATGAGCAGTTCTTC	CASSALAFYNEQFF	few	TRBV2	NA	TRBJ2-1
TGCGCCAGCAGTCAAAAGGGTAGCAATCAGCCCCAGCATTTT	CASSQKGSNQPQHF	NA	TRBV23-1	NA	TRBJ1-5
TGTGCCAGCAGCGCCCCGACTAGCGGGGTAGGGTATACGCAGTATTTT	CASSAPTSGVGYTQYF	NA	TRBV3-1/TRBV3-2	TRBD2	TRBJ2-3
TGCGCCAGCAGCCGGGACAGGGGGTTTTCCGGGGAGCTGTTTTTT	CASSRDRGFSGELFF	NA	TRBV10-1	TRBD1	TRBJ2-2
TGTGCCAGCAGCTTAGCGCTTACCTACGAGCAGTACTTC	CASSLALTYEQYF	NA	TRBV7-9	NA	TRBJ2-7
TGTGCCAGCAGTTCGACCCTTCTCGAGCAGTACTTC	CASSSTLLEQYF	NA	TRBV27	NA	TRBJ2-7
TGTGCCAGCAGCCACGCTAGCGGGGGGGCTGGGACCCAGTACTTC	CASSHASGGAGTQYF	NA	TRBV6-2/TRBV6-3	TRBD2	TRBJ2-5